The clone carrying this T cell receptor (beta chain) was observed a few times. The data were taken from a study of human T cells and chemical hapten exposure. Study-level background: For the roughly 25-week duration of the study, patients were given weekly doses of diphenylcyclopropenone on the scalp. Predominantly women, the patients had alopecia areata, totalis or universalis.

The CDR3 covers 13 residues. Trimming removed 1 base at V and 10 bases at J, with 13 bases between. Germline V gene sequence: CDR1 SGHAT, CDR2 FQNNGV. Time point of the sample: patch test 1, 2 weeks after DPC sensitization. Treatment given: therapeutic diphenylcyclopropenone sensitization with weekly scalp DPC. Total RNA was isolated from whole blood that had not been fractionated. One entry per CDR3 protein, called by TCRdb with MiXCR from the RACE reads. Of tens of thousands of distinct CDR3 sequences listed, about 9% are singletons. The clonotype was recovered from a woman aged 40 to 50 with alopecia areata. Some clones in this sample may be carry-over from other donors' samples. The genes are TRBV11-2 and TRBJ1-1; no reliable D call. The sample here was whole blood, taken in connection with sensitization to the hapten diphenylcyclopropenone (DPC). The CDR3 loop is CASSLGLVQRAFF. As DNA, the CDR3 is TGTGCCAGCAGCTTAGGCCTCGTACAAAGAGCTTTCTTT. Filled out from reference TRBV11-2 and TRBJ1-1, the complete variable domain reads EAGVAQSPRYKIIEKRQSVAFWCNPISGHATLYWYQQILGQGPKLLIQFQNNGVVDDSQLPKDRFSAERLKGVDSTLKIQPAKLEDSAVYLCASSLGLVQRAFFGQGTRLTVV.